What follows are 3 T cell receptor beta chains derived from one specimen sequenced in a study of regulatory T cells in long-lasting Graves disease. As to time point: persistent/refractory GD, antithyroid drugs over 5 years with positive TRAb. There was RNA extracted from PBMCs, and the TCR library was made from it. Arm-PCR with iRepertoire HTBI primers amplified the CDR3 regions for these TCR beta libraries. TCRdb re-analysed the multiplex PCR reads in MiXCR, keeping a single row per CDR3 protein. The top ten hold roughly 40% of the sample, which has about 660,000 distinct CDR3 sequences, 25% to 35% seen once. The material was peripheral blood mononuclear cells (PBMCs), obtained when the disease was refractory, from a patient treated with antithyroid drugs. These receptors originate from a female donor with Graves disease.

The sample holds many counts of this clonotype. The chain combines TRBV12-3 or TRBV12-4 with TRBJ2-7, with D perhaps TRBD1 (5 bases). Trimming removed 3 bases from V and 4 bases from J, with 13 bases in between. The CDR3 extends over 14 amino acids. The CDR3 nucleotides are TGTGCCAGCAGTTTGAGGTTTGGGGCTTACGAGCAGTACTTC. It specifies CASSLRFGAYEQYF.

Worth noting for this clonotype: Germline and junction disagree at one end, which may indicate a read error. This rearrangement joins TRBV12-3 or TRBV12-4 to TRBJ2-2; D is unclear. CDR3 length: 11 amino acids. CDR3 nucleotides: TGTGCCAACAGTTTTACTGGGGAGCTGTTTTTT. As protein: CANSFTGELFF.

This clonotype was detected ten times or more. The chain is built from TRBV12-3 or TRBV12-4 and TRBJ1-4, with TRBD1 identical over 9 bases. V was pared by 6 bases and J by 3 bases, with 5 bases of the junction left unmatched. The CDR3 is made up of 15 amino acids. The DNA of the CDR3 is TGTGCCAGCAGCCCTGGACAGGGGCCTAATGAAAAACTGTTTTTT. It specifies CASSPGQGPNEKLFF.